This TCR beta chain was sequenced for a study of cytomegalovirus exposure and HLA in healthy donors. Looked up from germline, CDR1 is MNHEY and CDR2 is SMNVEV (reference sequence). This CDR3 contains 13 residues. V trimming: 5 bases; J trimming: 2 bases; junction bases outside the gene matches: 3. This clone showed up just once. The PCR made use of 60 Vbeta and 13 Jbeta primers. The table came from immunoSEQ multiplex PCR; TCRdb's copy has only in-frame clones and leaves some out. The sample contains 85,000 to 130,000 clones, around 72% of which appear only once. The sequence was collected from a male donor in good health and CMV-seropositive. The specimen sequenced was PBMCs. The chain employs TRBV27 and TRBJ2-7, with 7 bases that match TRBD1. The CDR3 DNA sequence: TGTGCCAGCAGTCCCACAGGGGCCTACGAGCAGTACTTC. Encoded protein: CASSPTGAYEQYF.